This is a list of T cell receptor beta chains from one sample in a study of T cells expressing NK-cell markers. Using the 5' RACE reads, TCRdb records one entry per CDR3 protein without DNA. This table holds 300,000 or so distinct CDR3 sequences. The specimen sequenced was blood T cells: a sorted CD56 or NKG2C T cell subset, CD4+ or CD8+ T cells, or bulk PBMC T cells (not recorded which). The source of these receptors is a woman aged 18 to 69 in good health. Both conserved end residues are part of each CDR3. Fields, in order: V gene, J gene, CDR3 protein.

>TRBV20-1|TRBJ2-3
CSPLGTSGQSSTDTQYF
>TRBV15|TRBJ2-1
CATSRDKTGEQFF
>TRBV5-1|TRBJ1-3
CASSLGQGLNSGNTIYF
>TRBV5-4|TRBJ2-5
CASRRTRSQETQYF
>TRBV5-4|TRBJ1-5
CASSPDPGGNQPQHF
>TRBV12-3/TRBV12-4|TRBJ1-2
CASSPQLANYGYTF
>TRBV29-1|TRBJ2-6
CSVLGTAQGGANVLTF
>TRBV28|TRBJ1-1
CASSFKYRDTEAFF
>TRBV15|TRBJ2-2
CATSGISGPNTGELFF
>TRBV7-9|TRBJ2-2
CASSLARNTGELFF
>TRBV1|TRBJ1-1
CTSITPGPVGHDTEAFF